This entry lists 29 T cell receptor beta chains sequenced from one sample in a study of T-cell reconstitution after alpha-beta-depleted transplantation in children. Unique molecular identifiers were incorporated when the TCRbeta library was constructed. TCRdb re-called the PCR reads through MiXCR, storing one row per CDR3 protein. The sample includes 900,000 or so distinct CDR3 sequences, 15% to 20% of them seen just once. The sample consisted of PBMCs, mostly from graft donor cells, taken 360 days after TCRalphabeta/CD19-depleted stem cell transplant. The receptors were gathered from a male patient under 18 who had a stem cell transplant for acute lymphoblastic leukemia, so the T cells may come from the graft donor.

This clonotype was observed a few times. V is TRBV13 and J is TRBJ2-1; 7 nucleotides match TRBD2. Trimming cost V 3 bases and J 8 bases; bases outside gene matches: 10. This CDR3 region has 15 residues. Germline assignment: CDR1 PRHDT and CDR2 FYEKMQ (reference sequence). CDR3: CASSFRTGGSDEQFF. The CDR3, as DNA: TGTGCCAGCAGCTTCAGAACGGGAGGTTCGGATGAGCAGTTCTTC.

The J gene is TRBJ2-2, the V gene TRBV18; D call uncertain. V lost 1 base and J 7 bases, leaving 10 bases between the germline ends. CDR3 length: 14 residues. Germline V gives CDR1 KGHSH, CDR2 LQKENI. CDR3 nucleotide sequence: TGTGCCAGCTCACCACGGGTTTTTGTCGGGGAGCTGTTTTTT. Translating it yields CASSPRVFVGELFF.

J is TRBJ1-2 and V is TRBV12-3 or TRBV12-4, with 7 bases fitting TRBD1. Trimming at V came to 6 bases and at J to 11 bases, leaving 18 bases not matched to a gene. This CDR3 spans 15 amino acids. CDR3 sequence reads: CASSRSGQRRRRYTF. The CDR3 DNA reads TGTGCCAGCAGCCGATCGGGACAGAGGCGTAGGCGATACACCTTC.

The CDR3 DNA reads TGCAGCGTTGGAGTATCGGACAGGGTCTACAATGAGCAGTTCTTC. Its translation is CSVGVSDRVYNEQFF. The chain is built from TRBV29-1 and TRBJ2-1; 8 bases match TRBD1. The CDR3 totals 15 residues. CDR1 and CDR2 (germline): SQVTM, ANQGSEA. Trimming cost V 4 bases and J 3 bases; bases outside gene matches: 8.

The chain recombines TRBV19 with TRBJ2-1; tentative D call: TRBD1 (5 bases). The CDR3 contains 14 residues. The V gene lost 7 bases and the J gene lost 3 bases, with 13 bases spanning the gap. Per the germline V gene, CDR1 is LNHDA and CDR2 is SQIVND (reference sequence). This CDR3 reads CASTPGHSYNEQFF. The CDR3 DNA reads as TGTGCCAGTACCCCAGGGCACAGCTACAATGAGCAGTTCTTC.

This clonotype was seen only a few times. The rearrangement joins TRBV10-3 to TRBJ2-7; the D gene is possibly TRBD1 (6 bases). V lost 6 bases to trimming and J lost 2 bases, with 14 bases between them. The CDR3 runs 14 residues. From germline, CDR1 is ENHRY and CDR2 SYGVKD. The DNA for the CDR3 is TGTGCCATCAGCCCCGACAGGTCGACCTACGAGCAGTACTTC. Amino acid sequence: CAISPDRSTYEQYF.

This clonotype was counted ten times or more. V gene TRBV15 combines with J gene TRBJ2-1; 10 bases are shared with TRBD1. This CDR3 contains 16 residues. Germline assignment: CDR1 LNHNV and CDR2 YYDKDF (reference sequence). The ends lost 5 bases at V and 7 bases at J; junction bases unmatched: 11. CDR3 bases: TGTGCCACCAGCGAGGGGACAGGGGAATTGTGGAATGAGCAGTTCTTC. Translation gives CATSEGTGELWNEQFF.

The chain carries TRBV3-1 and TRBJ1-1; no reliable D call. Trimming removed 4 bases at V and 1 base at J, with 10 bases between. This CDR3 is built from 14 residues. Germline V gene lookup returns CDR1 LGHDT and CDR2 YNNKEL (reference sequence). The DNA of the CDR3 is TGTGCCAGCAGCCGCTGGGAAGGGAACACTGAAGCTTTCTTT. Protein: CASSRWEGNTEAFF.

This clonotype was seen a few times. The rearrangement joins TRBV6-4 to TRBJ1-1; D not certain. In germline, CDR1 is MRHNA, CDR2 SNTAGT. V was trimmed by 5 bases and J by 3 bases, leaving 16 bases between them. CDR3 size: 15 residues. In DNA, the CDR3 is TGTGCCAGCAGTTTTACCAACTCCCCGGACACTGAAGCTTTCTTT. Protein: CASSFTNSPDTEAFF.

The sample holds a few counts of this clonotype. This chain joins TRBV3-1 and TRBJ1-6; the D is unclear. In germline, CDR1 is LGHDT, CDR2 YNNKEL (reference sequence). V lost 8 bases to trimming and J lost 9 bases, with 8 bases between them. The CDR3 length is 11 residues. The CDR3 sequence is CASGRGSPLHF. The CDR3 coding sequence is TGTGCCAGCGGCCGGGGTTCACCCCTCCACTTT.

This clonotype was counted only a few times. The chain uses TRBV6-5 and TRBJ1-4; D is unclear. CDR3 length equals 15 residues. Germline CDR1 reads MNHEY; CDR2 reads SVGAGI. V was pared by 2 bases and J by 0 bases, with 7 bases between. CDR3 residues: CASSYRGSTNEKLFF. The CDR3, as DNA: TGTGCCAGCAGTTACAGAGGATCAACTAATGAAAAACTGTTTTTT.

This rearrangement joins TRBV5-1 to TRBJ2-3; TRBD2 might be the D (6 bases). Germline CDR1 is SGHRS and CDR2 is YFSETQ. Trimming took off 3 bases at V and 1 base at J, with 9 bases between the two ends. CDR3 length: 14 amino acids. The CDR3 nucleotides are TGCGCCAGCAGCTGGGCGGGACGCACAGATACGCAGTATTTT. Protein product: CASSWAGRTDTQYF.

This clonotype turned up a few times. The genes are TRBV7-2 and TRBJ2-1; TRBD2 agrees at 8 bases. Germline-derived CDR1 and CDR2 are SGHTA and FQGNSA. The CDR3 has 15 amino acids. V shed 4 bases, J shed 15 bases, and the junction held 17 bases outside the gene matches. The CDR3 here is CASSSLAGPAVRRFF. The CDR3, as DNA: TGTGCCAGCAGCTCGTTAGCGGGACCTGCGGTGCGTAGGTTCTTC.

This clonotype appeared a few times. The chain is built from TRBV10-3 and TRBJ2-1; TRBD1 aligns across 9 bases. The length of the CDR3 is 13 residues. V lost 4 bases and J lost 7; bases outside the gene matches: 2. The germline CDR1 and CDR2 sequences are ENHRY and SYGVKD. The CDR3 DNA reads TGTGCCATCAGTGCCGGGACAGGGAATGAGCAGTTCTTC. It translates to CAISAGTGNEQFF.

This clonotype was detected only a few times. For the CDR3, the DNA is TGCAGCGTAGTGGGAGGGGGCGCCTTAAACTACGAGCAGTACTTC. It translates to CSVVGGGALNYEQYF. The chain combines TRBV29-1 with TRBJ2-7, with D possibly being TRBD1 or TRBD2 (7 bases each). Germline-derived CDR1 and CDR2 are SQVTM and ANQGSEA. V was trimmed by 6 bases and J by 3 bases, leaving 21 bases between them. The length of the CDR3 is 15 residues.

The gene calls are TRBV7-9 and TRBJ2-1; D uncertain. CDR3 length: 17 residues. Germline V gene data show CDR1 as SEHNR and CDR2 as FQNEAQ (reference sequence). V dropped 3 bases and J dropped 0 bases, with 15 bases sitting between them. CDR3 loop: CASSFLPYPSSYNEQFF. The DNA of the CDR3 is TGTGCCAGCAGCTTTTTGCCCTACCCAAGCTCCTACAATGAGCAGTTCTTC.

This clonotype has at least ten counts. The rearrangement joins TRBV12-3 or TRBV12-4 to TRBJ2-1; TRBD2 agrees at 9 bases. V gave up 5 bases and J gave up 4 bases; unmatched junction bases: 3. This CDR3 has 14 amino acids. Written as DNA, the CDR3 is TGTGCCAGCAGTCCCCTAGCGGGATACAATGAGCAGTTCTTC. It translates to CASSPLAGYNEQFF.

The table lists this clonotype with a few counts. CDR3 DNA: TGTGCCAGCAGTTTAGGAGGCATCGGCAACGAGCAGTACTTC. Protein: CASSLGGIGNEQYF. This chain uses TRBV12-3 or TRBV12-4 with TRBJ2-7, with D unclear. There are 14 residues in the CDR3. V was pared by 1 base and J by 5 bases, with 12 bases between.

The chain uses TRBV5-8 and TRBJ1-1; a weak D match, TRBD1 (5 bases). This CDR3 region has 13 residues. Germline assignment: CDR1 SGHTS and CDR2 YDEGEE. Trimming took off 0 bases at V and 11 bases at J, with 14 bases between the two ends. CDR3 sequence: CASSLGQQGVAFF. In DNA form, the CDR3 reads TGTGCCAGCAGCTTGGGGCAGCAGGGTGTTGCTTTCTTT.

The chain uses TRBV3-1 and TRBJ2-1, with 13 bases aligning to TRBD2. V shed 10 bases and J 6 bases; nucleotides not matched to a gene: 18. Germline CDR1 and CDR2: LGHDT and YNNKEL (reference sequence). The length of the CDR3 is 18 residues. The CDR3 loop is CAICKRTSGRHPSNEQFF. The CDR3 nucleotides read TGTGCCATCTGTAAACGGACTAGCGGGAGACATCCTTCCAATGAGCAGTTCTTC.

The chain carries TRBV5-5 and TRBJ2-5, with D perhaps TRBD1 or TRBD2 (6 bases each). The CDR3 covers 17 residues. The V gene's germline CDR1 is SGHKS and CDR2 YYEKEE (reference sequence). Trimming left V 0 bases short and J 4 bases short, with 19 bases between. The CDR3 DNA reads as TGTGCCAGCAGCTTGGCCTCCGGGGGCGTAGTGGGAGAGACCCAGTACTTC. Translation gives CASSLASGGVVGETQYF.

This clonotype was seen only a few times. The chain joins TRBV9 to TRBJ2-3; 8 bases line up with TRBD2. This CDR3 region has 16 residues. The V gene's germline CDR1 is SGDLS and CDR2 YYNGEE. Trimming took 2 bases from V and 4 from J; bases not matched to a gene: 9. CDR3 sequence: CASSVGLASWADTQYF. The CDR3 region has the DNA TGTGCCAGCAGCGTTGGACTAGCCTCTTGGGCAGATACGCAGTATTTT.

This clonotype was counted between two and nine times. The chain recombines TRBV29-1 with TRBJ1-1; no definite D call. This CDR3 contains 14 residues. V lost 7 bases and J 2 bases, leaving 17 bases between the germline ends. Germline CDR1 is SQVTM and CDR2 is ANQGSEA. CDR3 DNA sequence: TGCAGCGCTAGAAGATACAGCAGAAACACTGAAGCTTTCTTT. Residues: CSARRYSRNTEAFF.

This clonotype was counted many times. The CDR3 is CASSPGVLLMNTEAFF. The CDR3 DNA is TGTGCCAGCTCACCAGGGGTTCTACTGATGAACACTGAAGCTTTCTTT. The chain employs TRBV18 and TRBJ1-1; D call uncertain. V gave up 2 bases and J gave up 0 bases, with 13 bases separating them. Germline assignment: CDR1 KGHSH and CDR2 LQKENI. The CDR3 is 16 residues long.

This clonotype occurred a few times. V and J are TRBV20-1 and TRBJ2-2, with TRBD2 matching over 8 bases. The V gene's germline CDR1 is DFQATT and CDR2 SNEGSKA (reference sequence). This CDR3 has 16 residues. CDR3 in amino acids: CRVHSGKIANTGELFF. The CDR3 coding sequence is TGCAGAGTCCATAGCGGGAAGATCGCGAACACCGGGGAGCTGTTTTTT.

The chain employs TRBV3-1 and TRBJ2-1; TRBD2 aligns across 11 bases. Germline V gene data show CDR1 as LGHDT and CDR2 as YNNKEL (reference sequence). This CDR3 comprises 17 residues. Trimming took 2 bases from V and 5 from J; bases not matched to a gene: 8. The DNA for the CDR3 is TGTGCCAGCAGCCAACTTGGGACTAGCGGTTACGACAATGAGCAGTTCTTC. Translation: CASSQLGTSGYDNEQFF.

V is TRBV12-3 or TRBV12-4 and J is TRBJ2-3; 10 bases line up with TRBD2. After removal of 5 bases from V and 8 bases from J, the junction contained 10 bases not matched to a gene. This CDR3 has 15 amino acids. The CDR3, as DNA: TGTGCCAGCAGTCTACCTAGCGGGAGTGTCGGTACGCAGTATTTT. Its protein is CASSLPSGSVGTQYF.

J is TRBJ2-2 and V is TRBV7-2, with 10 bases that match TRBD1. Germline CDR1 SGHTA, CDR2 FQGNSA. After removal of 2 bases from V and 5 bases from J, the junction contained 5 bases not matched to a gene. This CDR3 spans 16 amino acids. CDR3 nucleotide sequence: TGTGCCAGCAGCTTATTCGGGGACAGGGGAACCGGGGAGCTGTTTTTT. The encoded protein is CASSLFGDRGTGELFF.

This clonotype was picked up a small number of times. The V and J genes are TRBV27 and TRBJ2-5; TRBD1 matches 9 bases. Unmatched junction bases numbered 18, after V lost 8 bases and J lost 5 bases. Germline V lookup: CDR1 MNHEY, CDR2 SMNVEV (reference sequence). This CDR3 comprises 17 residues. As DNA, the CDR3 is TGTGCCAGCGCTCCCAGGCGCACAGGGGGCTTGGAGGAGACCCAGTACTTC. Its protein is CASAPRRTGGLEETQYF.